The entry that follows covers one TCR beta chain sequence. TCRdb's table, derived via immunoSEQ multiplex PCR, lists solely in-frame clones and lacks some. The table has roughly 1 million clones, 65% to 80% seen once. Trimming cost V 6 bases and J 6 bases; bases outside gene matches: 10. The CDR3 contains 16 residues. Per germline, CDR1 SNHLY and CDR2 FYNNEI. The data are from a study of shared clonotypes between healthy human individuals. The sequencing sample was made of memory CD4+ T cells sorted from blood. Sample subset: CD45RA-negative fraction. The TCR comes from a man aged 18 to 30 in good health. The chain carries TRBV2 and TRBJ2-3; 12 nucleotides match TRBD2. The CDR3, as DNA: TGTGCCAGCAGCGCCTCGCTAGCGGGGGGGTTGGATACGCAGTATTTT. Translating gives CASSASLAGGLDTQYF.